This TCR beta chain was obtained from a study of T cells in Graves' hyperthyroidism and ophthalmopathy. Study-wide results and caveats: Blood also held most thyroid clonotypes expanded beyond 0.001.

For this clonotype: Antigen: not known.

Uncontrolled infection, other autoimmune disease, pregnancy or lactation led to exclusion. On the basis of clinical symptoms, serum thyroxine and TRAb, thyroid ultrasound and orbital computed tomography, diagnoses were made. The CDR3 regions of TCR beta were amplified from RNA transcripts. Researchers ran a first-round RT-PCR on the TCR CDR3 using the HTBI primer set. TCRdb processed the multiplex PCR reads anew with MiXCR; each CDR3 protein has one entry. The table has 550,000 to 600,000 distinct CDR3 sequences, 40% to 55% seen once. V trimming: 6 bases; J trimming: 4 bases; junction bases outside the gene matches: 11. Germline CDR1 is MNHEY and CDR2 is SVGAGI. This CDR3 comprises 16 residues.

Specimen: peripheral blood or thyroid tissue (not recorded which). This receptor was obtained from an adult woman with Graves' disease, either hyperthyroidism or ophthalmopathy (not recorded which). The gene calls are TRBV6-5 and TRBJ1-2; 10 bases are shared with TRBD1. This chain's CDR3 is CASRSAGTGAGYGYTF. The CDR3 coding sequence is TGTGCCAGCAGGTCGGCCGGGACAGGGGCTGGCTATGGCTACACCTTC.